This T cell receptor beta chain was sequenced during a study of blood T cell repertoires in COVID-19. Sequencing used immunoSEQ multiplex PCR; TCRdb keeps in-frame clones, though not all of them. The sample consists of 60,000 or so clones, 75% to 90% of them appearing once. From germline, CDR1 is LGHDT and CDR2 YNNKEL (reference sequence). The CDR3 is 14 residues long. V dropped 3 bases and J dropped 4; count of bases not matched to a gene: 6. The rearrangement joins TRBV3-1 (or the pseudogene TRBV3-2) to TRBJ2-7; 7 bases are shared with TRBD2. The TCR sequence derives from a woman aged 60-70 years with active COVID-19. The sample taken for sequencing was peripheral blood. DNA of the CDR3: TGTGCCAGCAGCCATTGGACTAGGACGTACGAGCAGTACTTC. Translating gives CASSHWTRTYEQYF.